This entry lists 12 T cell receptor beta chains sequenced from one sample in a study of blood T cell repertoires in COVID-19. Using immunoSEQ multiplex PCR, the repertoire was profiled, and TCRdb retains in-frame clones only, with some absent. Found here are approximately 80,000 clones, 86% of them singletons; the top ten hold about 7.8%. Material: peripheral blood. These TCRs come from a man aged 45 to 65 with active COVID-19.

This chain connects TRBV18 to TRBJ1-1; D not resolved. V lost 3 bases, J lost 4 bases, and 9 bases lay in between. CDR3 length: 13 residues. Germline V CDR1 and CDR2: KGHSH, LQKENI. In DNA, the CDR3 is TGTGCCAGCTCACCGCAGCTAGGCACTGAAGCTTTCTTT. Translating it yields CASSPQLGTEAFF.

The genes are TRBV18 and TRBJ2-3, with D possibly TRBD1 on 5 matching bases. Trimming pared 2 bases from V and 6 bases from J, leaving 12 bases between. This CDR3 comprises 14 residues. Germline V gives CDR1 KGHSH, CDR2 LQKENI. Here the CDR3 DNA reads TGTGCCAGCTCACCATCAACGACAGACGATACGCAGTATTTT. It is translated as CASSPSTTDDTQYF.

V usage is TRBV7-2 and J usage is TRBJ2-7; 9 bases are a match to TRBD1. The V gene's germline CDR1 is SGHTA and CDR2 FQGNSA. The CDR3 loop spans 14 amino acids. The junction had 2 bases not matched to a gene; V was cut back by 4 bases and J by 1 base. CDR3 sequence (DNA): TGTGCCAGCAGCTACAGGGGGCCTTCCTACGAGCAGTACTTC. Amino acid sequence: CASSYRGPSYEQYF.

The J gene is TRBJ2-3, the V gene TRBV9; the D is unclear. CDR3 size: 14 residues. V lost 0 bases to trimming and J lost 2 bases, with 7 bases between them. Germline CDR1 SGDLS, CDR2 YYNGEE. The CDR3 sequence is CASSVGLDTDTQYF. The CDR3 DNA is TGTGCCAGCAGCGTAGGCCTAGACACAGATACGCAGTATTTT.

This clone was recorded only once. The chain recombines TRBV30 with TRBJ1-3, with 7 nucleotides matching TRBD1. The germline CDR1 and CDR2 sequences are GTSNPN and SVGIG (reference sequence). The CDR3 length is 15 residues. With V trimmed by 2 bases and J by 0 bases, 4 bases remained unmatched. The CDR3 reads CAWSTGQSSGNTIYF. CDR3 coding DNA: TGTGCCTGGAGTACGGGACAGAGCTCTGGAAACACCATATATTTT. Using reference TRBV30 and TRBJ1-3 for the parts outside the CDR3, the full variable domain is SQTIHQWPATLVQPVGSPLSLECTVEGTSNPNLYWYRQAAGRGLQLLFYSVGIGQISSEVPQNLSASRPQDRQFILSSKKLLLSDSGFYLCAWSTGQSSGNTIYFGEGSWLTVV.

The chain is built from TRBV5-8 and TRBJ1-6; D may be TRBD1 (5 bases). The CDR3 runs to 15 residues. Deletions cut 4 bases from V and 5 bases from J, with 13 bases between. Germline CDR1 reads SGHTS; CDR2 reads YDEGEE. In DNA, the CDR3 is TGTGCCAGCAGCGACCGACAGAGCCATAATTCACCCCTCCACTTT. Protein: CASSDRQSHNSPLHF.

This chain links TRBV6-6 with TRBJ2-7, with TRBD1 as a possible D gene (5 bases). Trimming stripped 4 bases from V and 4 bases from J, with 11 bases between. Germline CDR1 reads MNHNY; CDR2 reads SVGAGI (reference sequence). This CDR3 is 13 amino acids long. As DNA, the CDR3 is TGTGCCAGCAGTTCGGCAGGGTCTTACGAGCAGTACTTC. Translation gives CASSSAGSYEQYF.

The rearrangement uses TRBV3-1 (or the pseudogene TRBV3-2) and TRBJ2-5; D not resolved. V lost 2 bases and J 5 bases, leaving 15 bases between the germline ends. CDR3 size: 15 residues. CDR1 is LGHDT, CDR2 YNNKEL, per germline (reference sequence). The CDR3 DNA reads as TGTGCCAGCAGCCAAAATTTTGGGTCCGGGGAGACCCAGTACTTC. It specifies CASSQNFGSGETQYF.

The gene calls are TRBV7-2 and TRBJ2-5; 9 nucleotides match TRBD2. Germline assignment: CDR1 SGHTA and CDR2 FQGNSA. The CDR3 is 15 residues long. V lost 0 bases, J lost 5 bases, and 4 bases stayed unmatched. The CDR3 bases are TGTGCCAGCAGCTTAGCGGCGGGGGGGCTGGAGACCCAGTACTTC. This sequence encodes CASSLAAGGLETQYF.

The chain joins TRBV12-3 or TRBV12-4 to TRBJ1-2; 9 bases map to TRBD1. This CDR3 is built from 12 residues. V shed 1 base, J shed 12 bases, and the junction held 3 bases outside the gene matches. CDR3 in amino acids: CASSLGDRVHTF. Here the CDR3 DNA reads TGTGCCAGCAGTTTAGGGGACAGGGTTCACACCTTC.

The V call is TRBV3-1 (or the pseudogene TRBV3-2), the J call TRBJ1-1; TRBD1 is a possible D gene (6 bases). Germline CDR1 reads LGHDT; CDR2 reads YNNKEL (reference sequence). The CDR3 sequence is 15 residues long. The V end lost 4 bases, the J end lost 1 base, and 13 bases lay between the germline ends. The CDR3 nucleotides read TGTGCCAGCAGCCCTATTAAAGGGGGGAACACTGAAGCTTTCTTT. Its translation: CASSPIKGGNTEAFF.

With respect to this clone: This CDR3 is also generated by other DNA sequences in the sample. This chain links TRBV11-2 with TRBJ2-7, with D possibly TRBD1 on 6 matching bases. The CDR3 loop spans 14 amino acids. The V gene's germline CDR1 is SGHAT and CDR2 FQNNGV. Trimming took off 2 bases at V and 1 base at J, with 9 bases between the two ends. The CDR3 bases are TGTGCCAGCAGCTTAACCCAGGGGTCCTACGAGCAGTACTTC. It yields the protein CASSLTQGSYEQYF. The whole variable domain, remainder taken from reference TRBV11-2 and TRBJ2-7, is EAGVAQSPRYKIIEKRQSVAFWCNPISGHATLYWYQQILGQGPKLLIQFQNNGVVDDSQLPKDRFSAERLKGVDSTLKIQPAKLEDSAVYLCASSLTQGSYEQYFGPGTRLTVT.